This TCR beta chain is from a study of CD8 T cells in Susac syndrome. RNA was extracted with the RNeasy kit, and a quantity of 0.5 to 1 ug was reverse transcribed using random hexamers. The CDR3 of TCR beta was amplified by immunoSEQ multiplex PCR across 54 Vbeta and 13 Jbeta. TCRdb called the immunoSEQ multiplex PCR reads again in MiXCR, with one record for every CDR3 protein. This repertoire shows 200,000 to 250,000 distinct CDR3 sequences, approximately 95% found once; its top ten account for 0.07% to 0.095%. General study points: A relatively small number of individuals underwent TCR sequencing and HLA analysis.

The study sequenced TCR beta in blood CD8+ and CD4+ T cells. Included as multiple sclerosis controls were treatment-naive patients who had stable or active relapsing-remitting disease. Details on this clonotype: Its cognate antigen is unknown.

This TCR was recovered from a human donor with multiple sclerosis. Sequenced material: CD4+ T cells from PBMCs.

The CDR3 region is CASSPASNTGELFF. The CDR3 DNA follows: TGTGCCAGCAGCCCGGCCTCAAACACCGGGGAGCTGTTTTTT. This rearrangement joins TRBV5-4 to TRBJ2-2; D unclear. The V gene's germline CDR1 is SGHNT and CDR2 YYREEE (reference sequence). CDR3 length: 14 amino acids. V gave up 4 bases and J gave up 2 bases, with 9 bases separating them. Full variable domain (outside the CDR3, taken from reference TRBV5-4 and TRBJ2-2): ETGVTQSPTHLIKTRGQQVTLRCSSQSGHNTVSWYQQALGQGPQFIFQYYREEENGRGNFPPRFSGLQFPNYSSELNVNALELDDSALYLCASSPASNTGELFFGEGSRLTVL.